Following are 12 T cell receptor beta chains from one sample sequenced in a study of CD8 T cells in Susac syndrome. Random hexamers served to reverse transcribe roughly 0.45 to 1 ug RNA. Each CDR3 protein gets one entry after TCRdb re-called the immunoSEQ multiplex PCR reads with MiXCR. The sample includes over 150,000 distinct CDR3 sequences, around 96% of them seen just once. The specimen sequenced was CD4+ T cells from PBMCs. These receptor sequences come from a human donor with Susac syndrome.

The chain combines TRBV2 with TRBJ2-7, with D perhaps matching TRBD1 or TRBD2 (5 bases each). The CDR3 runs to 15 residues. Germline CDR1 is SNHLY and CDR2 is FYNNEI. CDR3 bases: TGTGCGTCACTTTTGGGGTCAACCCCGGGGCGCGAGCAGTACGTC. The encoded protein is CASLLGSTPGREQYV.

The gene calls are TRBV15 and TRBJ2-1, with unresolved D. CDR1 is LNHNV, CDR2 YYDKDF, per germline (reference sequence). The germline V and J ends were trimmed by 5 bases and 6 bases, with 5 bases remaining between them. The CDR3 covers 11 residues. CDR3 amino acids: CATSALNEQFF. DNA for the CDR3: TGTGCCACCAGCGCCCTCAATGAGCAGTTCTTC.

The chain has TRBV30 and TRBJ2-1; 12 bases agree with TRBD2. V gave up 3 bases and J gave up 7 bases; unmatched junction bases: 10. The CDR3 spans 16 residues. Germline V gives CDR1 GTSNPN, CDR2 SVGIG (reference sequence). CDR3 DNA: TGTGCCTGGAGGCGGGGGCTAGCGGGAGGGCCTAATGAGCAGTTCTTC. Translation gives CAWRRGLAGGPNEQFF.

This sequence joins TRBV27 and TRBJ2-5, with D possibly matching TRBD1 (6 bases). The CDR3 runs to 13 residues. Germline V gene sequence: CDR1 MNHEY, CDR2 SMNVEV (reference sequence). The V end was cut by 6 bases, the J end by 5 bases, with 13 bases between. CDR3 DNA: TGTGCCAGCAGGCAGGGGCTGGTGGAGACCCAGTACTTC. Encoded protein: CASRQGLVETQYF.

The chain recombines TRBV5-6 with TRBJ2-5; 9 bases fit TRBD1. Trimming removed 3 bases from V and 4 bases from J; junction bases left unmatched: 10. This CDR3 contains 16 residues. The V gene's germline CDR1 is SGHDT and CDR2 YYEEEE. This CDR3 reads CASSWRQGGIPETQYF. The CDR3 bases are TGTGCCAGCAGCTGGAGACAGGGGGGAATCCCAGAGACCCAGTACTTC.

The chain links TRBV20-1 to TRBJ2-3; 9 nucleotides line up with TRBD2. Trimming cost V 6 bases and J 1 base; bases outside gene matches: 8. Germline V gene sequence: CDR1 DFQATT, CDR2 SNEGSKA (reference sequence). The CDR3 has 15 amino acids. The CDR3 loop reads CSADKRGAGTDTQYF. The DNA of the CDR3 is TGCAGTGCAGACAAGCGGGGGGCCGGCACAGATACGCAGTATTTT.

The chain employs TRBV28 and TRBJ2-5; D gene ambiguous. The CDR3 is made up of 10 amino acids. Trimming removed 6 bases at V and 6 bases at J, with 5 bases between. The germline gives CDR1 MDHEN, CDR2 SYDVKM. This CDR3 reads CASSGKTQYF. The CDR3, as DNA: TGTGCCAGCAGCGGTAAGACCCAGTACTTC.

CDR3 bases: TGTGCCAGCAGTAGCGGGAGGTCCAAAAACATTCAGTACTTC. Protein: CASSSGRSKNIQYF. V is TRBV3-1 and J is TRBJ2-4; 10 nucleotides align to TRBD2. CDR1 and CDR2 (germline): LGHDT, YNNKEL (reference sequence). The V and J ends lost 6 bases and 2 bases, in that order; junction bases with no gene match: 1. The CDR3 loop spans 14 amino acids.

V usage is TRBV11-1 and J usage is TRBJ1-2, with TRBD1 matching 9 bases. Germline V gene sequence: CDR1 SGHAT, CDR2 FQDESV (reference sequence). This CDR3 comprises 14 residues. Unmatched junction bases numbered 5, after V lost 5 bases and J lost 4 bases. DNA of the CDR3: TGTGCCAGCAGCAGCACAGGGGGCGCCTATGGCTACACCTTC. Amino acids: CASSSTGGAYGYTF. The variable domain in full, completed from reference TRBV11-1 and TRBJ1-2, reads EAEVAQSPRYKITEKSQAVAFWCDPISGHATLYWYRQILGQGPELLVQFQDESVVDDSQLPKDRFSAERLKGVDSTLKIQPAELGDSAMYLCASSSTGGAYGYTFGSGTRLTVV.

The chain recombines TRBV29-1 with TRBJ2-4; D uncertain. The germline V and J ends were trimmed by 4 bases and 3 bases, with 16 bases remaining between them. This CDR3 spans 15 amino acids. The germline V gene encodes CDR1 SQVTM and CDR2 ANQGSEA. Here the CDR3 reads CSVVLPGSDKNIQYF. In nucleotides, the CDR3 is TGCAGCGTTGTGCTTCCTGGGTCGGACAAAAACATTCAGTACTTC. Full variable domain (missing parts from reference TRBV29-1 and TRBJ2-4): SAVISQKPSRDICQRGTSLTIQCQVDSQVTMMFWYRQQPGQSLTLIATANQGSEATYESGFVIDKFPISRPNLTFSTLTVSNMSPEDSSIYLCSVVLPGSDKNIQYFGAGTRLSVL.

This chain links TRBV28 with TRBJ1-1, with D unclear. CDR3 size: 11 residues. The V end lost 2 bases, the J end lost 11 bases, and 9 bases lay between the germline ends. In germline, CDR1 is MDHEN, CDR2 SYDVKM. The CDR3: CASSLGGKAFF. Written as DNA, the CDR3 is TGTGCCAGCAGTTTAGGCGGAAAGGCTTTCTTT.

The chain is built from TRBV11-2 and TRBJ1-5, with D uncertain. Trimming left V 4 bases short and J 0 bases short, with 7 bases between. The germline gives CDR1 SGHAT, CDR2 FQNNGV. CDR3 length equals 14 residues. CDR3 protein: CASSSDYSNQPQHF. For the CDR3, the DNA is TGTGCCAGCAGCTCGGATTATAGCAATCAGCCCCAGCATTTT.